This entry concerns a single TCR beta chain. Per the study methods: Reference gene primers were amplified, and this amplification served to estimate nucleated cell counts. Clones were sequenced by immunoSEQ multiplex PCR, and TCRdb holds only the in-frame ones, with some missing. That table gives V, J and clone size, and the DNA gave D and trimming. The sample includes over 200,000 clones, approximately 90% of them seen just once. Residents of about two dozen US areas, aged roughly 18 to 89 years, made up the participants. Participants' own reports of clinical history determined their cohort assignment. These data are taken from a study of blood T cell repertoires in COVID-19. Study-wide background: The United States, Italy and Spain provided the acute and convalescent COVID-19 samples.

The CDR3 loop spans 15 amino acids. CDR1 KGHDR and CDR2 SFDVKD come from the germline V gene. The V and J ends lost 3 bases and 6 bases, in that order; junction bases with no gene match: 9. The TCR comes from a human donor in a cohort exposed to, infected with or recovered from COVID-19 (not recorded which). The donor label of this sample is uncertain. The chain uses TRBV24-1 and TRBJ2-7; 8 positions match TRBD1. The sequencing sample was made of PBMCs or T cells enriched from blood (not recorded which). CDR3 in amino acids: CATSDPRTGKGEQYF. In nucleotides, the CDR3 is TGTGCCACCAGTGATCCCCGGACAGGGAAAGGCGAGCAGTACTTC.